This TCR beta chain derives from a study of CD4 T cells in relation to SARS-CoV-2 and coronaviruses. On the study more broadly: Patient ages ranged from about 21 to 72, median 38.

Study results and caveats: Each donor contributed either pre-pandemic or post-infection samples, not both.

V trimming: 0 bases; J trimming: 2 bases; junction bases outside the gene matches: 3. Looked up from germline, CDR1 is SGHRS and CDR2 is YFSETQ. The CDR3 runs 16 residues. Note on this clone: The antigen is unknown.

The repertoire was sequenced with immunoSEQ multiplex PCR; TCRdb's copy has only in-frame clones and lacks some. The data show about 40,000 clones, with about 86% seen just once and 6.5% to 8% held by the top ten. This receptor was identified in an adult with COVID-19. The chain is built from TRBV5-1 and TRBJ2-2; TRBD2 matches at 8 bases. Sequencing was performed on naive CD4+ T cells from PBMCs, cultured in vitro. Indicated subset: naive CD4+ T cells isolated by negative enrichment. CDR3 nucleotides: TGCGCCAGCAGCTTGGTGGCGGGAGGCAACACCGGGGAGCTGTTTTTT. Translation: CASSLVAGGNTGELFF.